This T cell receptor beta chain comes out of a study of Graves' ophthalmopathy and Graves' hyperthyroidism. Absence of ophthalmopathy within 18 months of follow-up defined stable hyperthyroidism. Patients were excluded if they had other autoimmune diseases or uncontrolled infections, and likewise if pregnancy or lactation applied. From fresh peripheral blood, 10 ml in volume, the PBMCs were obtained. The study amplified TCR beta CDR3 regions using RNA transcripts. The workflow started with a first-round RT-PCR run with HTBI primers and then moved on to a second-round multiplex PCR. Using its own MiXCR run on the multiplex PCR reads, TCRdb lists one record per CDR3 protein. Here the sample spans about 620,000 distinct CDR3 sequences, 20% to 25% being singletons. Germline CDR1 is GTSNPN and CDR2 is SVGIG (reference sequence). This CDR3 has 14 amino acids. Points on this clonotype: An end of the junction does not agree with germline; a read error may underlie this.

The chain uses TRBV30 and TRBJ2-4; D possibly corresponds to TRBD1 (6 bases). Sample: peripheral blood. This TCR came from a woman between 18 and 29 years old with stable Graves' hyperthyroidism. Some clones in this sample may be carry-over from other donors' samples. The CDR3 nucleotides read TGTGCCTGGAGTCTGGCAGGGGCCAAAAACATTAAGTACTTC. This sequence encodes CAWSLAGAKNIKYF.